The entry below describes one TCR beta chain. These data belong to a study of shared clonotypes between healthy human individuals. Here immunoSEQ multiplex PCR was the method, and the copy in TCRdb shows in-frame clones only, minus some. The sample shows about 480,000 clones, about 79% of them seen only once. HIV-negative, healthy adults without recent acute infections or vaccinations were the donors. This CDR3 spans 14 amino acids. Germline CDR1 is SGHAT and CDR2 is FQNNGV. Trimming left V 3 bases short and J 0 bases short, with 6 bases between. The sequence derives from a woman aged 40 to 49 in good health. Some clones in this sample may be carry-over from other donors' samples. Sequencing was done on a sample of PBMCs. The chain couples TRBV11-2 to TRBJ2-1; D not certain. Here the CDR3 reads CASSLQSSYNEQFF. The CDR3 nucleotides are TGTGCCAGCAGCTTGCAGAGCTCCTACAATGAGCAGTTCTTC.